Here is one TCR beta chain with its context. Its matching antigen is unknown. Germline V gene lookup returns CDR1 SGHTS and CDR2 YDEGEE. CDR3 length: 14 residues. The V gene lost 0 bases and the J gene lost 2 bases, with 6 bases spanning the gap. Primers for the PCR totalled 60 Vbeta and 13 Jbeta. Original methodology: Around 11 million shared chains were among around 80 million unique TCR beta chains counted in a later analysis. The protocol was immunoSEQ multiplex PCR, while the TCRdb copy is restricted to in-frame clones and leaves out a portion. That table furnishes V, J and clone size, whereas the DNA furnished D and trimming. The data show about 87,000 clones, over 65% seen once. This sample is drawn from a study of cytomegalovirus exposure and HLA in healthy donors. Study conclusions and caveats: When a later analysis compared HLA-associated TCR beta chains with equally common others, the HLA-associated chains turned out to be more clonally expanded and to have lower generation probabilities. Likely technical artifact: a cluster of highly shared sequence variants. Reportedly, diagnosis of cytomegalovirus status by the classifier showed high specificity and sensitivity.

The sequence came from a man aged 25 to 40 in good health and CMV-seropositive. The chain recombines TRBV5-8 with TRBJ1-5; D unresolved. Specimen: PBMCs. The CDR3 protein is CASSLGRGNQPQHF. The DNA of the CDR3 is TGTGCCAGCAGCTTGGGGAGGGGCAATCAGCCCCAGCATTTT.